This T cell receptor beta chain was retrieved from a study of blood T cells in healthy people across ages. Study-wide results and caveats: It was not possible, with unsorted PBMCs, to conclusively compare naive and antigen-experienced cells. Total diversity from one million sequenced T cells was likely underestimated. Whereas aged donors had fewer naive CD4+ cells, long-lived donors had more of them and higher diversity.

V was shortened by 1 base and J by 5 bases, with 13 bases between the two germline ends. Per the germline V gene, CDR1 is LGHNA and CDR2 is YSLEER. The CDR3 loop spans 15 amino acids. This clonotype was counted between two and nine times. Antigen unknown. Through a sample-barcoded 5' primer and a J-beta primer mix, a second PCR was run for roughly 7 to 12 cycles. Each TCR beta cDNA got a 12-nucleotide random molecular identifier. TCRdb called the 5' RACE reads again in MiXCR, with one record for every CDR3 protein. This table holds approximately 1,700,000 distinct CDR3 sequences, 30% to 40% found once.

The sequenced material came from blood. The chain couples TRBV4-3 to TRBJ2-3; D might be TRBD1 (5 bases). This receptor was identified in a human donor in good health. The chain's CDR3 is CASSQGVGDLDTQYF. The CDR3 DNA follows: TGCGCCAGCAGCCAAGGAGTAGGGGATCTAGATACGCAGTATTTT.